This TCR beta chain stems from a study of T cell repertoires in cytomegalovirus infection. Overall study: In public TCR beta signatures, there were indications of both CMV infection and matching HLA type. Study conclusions and caveats: Cumulative public TCR beta family frequency identified CMV carriers with the relevant HLA. HLA-C-restricted TCR beta clonotypes specific for CMV led the ex vivo response.

TCRdb processed the reads anew with MiXCR; each CDR3 protein has one entry. The table has about 400,000 distinct CDR3 sequences, roughly 20% seen once. This clonotype was detected ten times or more. Its target is not known. V lost 6 bases and J 5 bases, leaving 14 bases between the germline ends. Per the germline V gene, CDR1 is SGHTA and CDR2 is FQGNSA. This CDR3 is built from 15 residues. Material for sequencing was PBMCs. The chain is built from TRBV7-2 and TRBJ2-6, with D perhaps assigned TRBD1 or TRBD2 (5 bases each). This receptor was identified in a human donor in good health (CMV status not recorded). Some clones in this sample may be carry-over from other donors' samples. This CDR3 is CASSPGTLRANVLTF. In nucleotides, the CDR3 is TGTGCCAGCAGTCCAGGGACCCTTAGGGCCAACGTCCTGACTTTC.